These 18 T cell receptor beta chains share one sample of origin, sequenced in a study of T cell responses to AZD1222 COVID-19 vaccine. Some clones are missing from TCRdb's copy, which holds only in-frame ones; the method was immunoSEQ multiplex PCR. The sample yields about 110,000 clones, roughly 88% seen once. The specimen comprised peripheral blood, sampled on day 0 of AZD1222 vaccination. All receptors come from an adult in good health.

V gene TRBV7-9 combines with J gene TRBJ2-1; 9 nucleotides align to TRBD2. Trimming removed 2 bases from V and 6 bases from J; junction bases left unmatched: 11. The CDR3 has 17 amino acids. CDR1 and CDR2 from the germline V gene are SEHNR and FQNEAQ (reference sequence). CDR3 sequence reads: CASSLPPTAGGRNEQFF. CDR3 bases: TGTGCCAGCAGCTTACCCCCCACCGCGGGAGGGCGCAATGAGCAGTTCTTC.

The chain joins TRBV7-8 to TRBJ2-1; D unclear. The V end was cut by 1 base, the J end by 12 bases, with 10 bases between. CDR1 is SGHVS, CDR2 FQNEAQ, per germline. CDR3 length: 12 residues. CDR3 protein: CASSLVSPMQFF. The CDR3 DNA sequence: TGTGCCAGCAGCTTAGTCTCACCAATGCAGTTCTTC.

The J gene is TRBJ1-5, the V gene TRBV24-1, with D perhaps TRBD1 (5 bases). The germline V and J ends were trimmed by 9 bases and 7 bases, with 15 bases remaining between them. The CDR3 contains 13 residues. Germline V CDR1 and CDR2: KGHDR, SFDVKD. CDR3 in DNA: TGTGCCACCTCGGAGGACATACTGCAGCCCCAGCATTTT. This encodes CATSEDILQPQHF.

This chain links TRBV11-2 with TRBJ1-1, with D possibly being TRBD1 (5 bases). The CDR3 is made up of 14 amino acids. Germline V gene data show CDR1 as SGHAT and CDR2 as FQNNGV. Trimming removed 4 bases at V and 4 bases at J, with 13 bases between. The CDR3 nucleotides are TGTGCCAGCAGCTGGCGGGACGGAGGCACTGAAGCTTTCTTT. It yields the protein CASSWRDGGTEAFF.

The chain is built from TRBV1 and TRBJ1-1; TRBD1, the D gene given by the table, was not confirmed from the DNA. TRBV1 is designated a pseudogene. The CDR3 contains 13 residues. The CDR3: CTSSQPTGDRAFF. CDR3 coding DNA: TGCACCAGCAGCCAACCAACAGGCGACCGAGCTTTCTTT.

The V call is TRBV24-1, the J call TRBJ2-1; D is unclear. This CDR3 is built from 13 residues. CDR1 KGHDR and CDR2 SFDVKD come from the germline V gene. The ends were cut back, 9 bases at V and 5 bases at J, with 13 bases in the middle. CDR3 bases: TGTGCCACCGGGTCTAATTACAACAATGAGCAGTTCTTC. It yields the protein CATGSNYNNEQFF.

The chain joins TRBV6-2 or TRBV6-3 to TRBJ1-5; D is perhaps TRBD1 (5 bases). There are 15 residues in the CDR3. CDR1 is MNHEY, CDR2 SVGEGT, per germline. With 1 base removed from V and 6 bases from J, the gap between germline ends came to 13 bases. The CDR3 sequence is CASSYFAGESQPQHF. Here the CDR3 DNA reads TGTGCCAGCAGTTACTTCGCGGGGGAGAGTCAGCCCCAGCATTTT.

The chain is built from TRBV6-5 and TRBJ2-2, with TRBD2 identical over 8 bases. The trim removed 6 bases at V and 3 bases at J, leaving 6 bases unmatched. Germline V CDR1 and CDR2: MNHEY, SVGAGI. This CDR3 is 15 amino acids long. Here the CDR3 reads CASRPGGFDTGELFF. The DNA for the CDR3 is TGTGCCAGCAGGCCGGGGGGGTTTGACACCGGGGAGCTGTTTTTT.

The chain is built from TRBV27 and TRBJ2-7; D possibly matches TRBD1 or TRBD2 (5 bases each). The germline CDR1 and CDR2 sequences are MNHEY and SMNVEV (reference sequence). CDR3 size: 13 residues. Trimming took 5 bases from V and 6 from J, leaving 14 bases between them. The CDR3 reads CASSQLGRREQYF. The CDR3 coding sequence is TGTGCCAGCAGTCAGCTGGGACGTCGCGAGCAGTACTTC.

This sequence joins TRBV10-3 and TRBJ1-2, with 11 positions matching TRBD1. CDR3 length: 16 residues. Per the germline V gene, CDR1 is ENHRY and CDR2 is SYGVKD. The ends lost 4 bases at V and 4 bases at J; junction bases unmatched: 8. CDR3 DNA sequence: TGTGCCATCAGTGGTTTTATAGGGACAGGGGGCTATGGCTACACCTTC. This gives the protein CAISGFIGTGGYGYTF.

V and J are TRBV18 and TRBJ2-7; D gene ambiguous. Between the trimmed V and J ends, which lost 2 bases and 7 bases, there was a span of 15 bases. CDR1 and CDR2 (germline): KGHSH, LQKENI. CDR3 size: 14 residues. DNA for the CDR3: TGTGCCAGCTCACCAGGAAGTGGTTTTGGAGAGCAGTACTTC. It specifies CASSPGSGFGEQYF.

The rearrangement uses TRBV10-1 and TRBJ2-6; the D is unclear. This CDR3 has 14 residues. V lost 3 bases, J lost 3 bases, and 6 bases lay in between. CDR1 WNHNN and CDR2 SYGVQD come from the germline V gene (reference sequence). CDR3 nucleotides: TGCGCCAGCAGTGATGGTGGTGGGGCCAACGTCCTGACTTTC. The encoded protein is CASSDGGGANVLTF.

V gene TRBV5-1 combines with J gene TRBJ1-1; D unresolved. V was cut by 5 bases and J by 5 bases, with 13 bases left in between. The germline V gene has CDR1 SGHRS and CDR2 YFSETQ. CDR3 size: 13 residues. CDR3 residues: CASRAGSGTEAFF. DNA of the CDR3: TGCGCCAGCAGGGCCGGGAGTGGTACTGAAGCTTTCTTT.

The gene calls are TRBV29-1 and TRBJ2-1; 7 bases align to TRBD2. Germline V lookup: CDR1 SQVTM, CDR2 ANQGSEA. The CDR3 is 15 amino acids. V lost 4 bases, J lost 2 bases, and 8 bases stayed unmatched. CDR3 protein: CSVGGRRETYNEQFF. The CDR3 coding sequence is TGCAGCGTTGGGGGCCGGCGGGAGACCTACAATGAGCAGTTCTTC.

The chain joins TRBV14 to TRBJ2-1; tentative D call: TRBD2 (5 bases). The CDR3 extends over 15 amino acids. Trimming took off 3 bases at V and 0 bases at J, with 9 bases between the two ends. CDR1 SGHDN and CDR2 FVKESK come from the germline V gene. CDR3 region: CASSQDWSSYNEQFF. Written as DNA, the CDR3 is TGTGCCAGCAGCCAGGACTGGAGCTCCTACAATGAGCAGTTCTTC.

As concerns this clone: Because the CDR3's place on the DNA is in doubt, the DNA is left out and the CDR3 is given as listed by TCRdb. V gene TRBV12-1 combines with J gene TRBJ1-1; the table gives TRBD1 as D, unverified against the DNA. TRBV12-1 is a pseudogene locus. The CDR3 region is 16 residues in length, termini included. CDR3: CASSFGQGTPSTEAFF.

The chain uses TRBV27 and TRBJ1-5; the match to TRBD1 covers 7 bases. Trimming cost V 4 bases and J 5 bases; bases outside gene matches: 5. Germline V gives CDR1 MNHEY, CDR2 SMNVEV (reference sequence). CDR3 length equals 14 residues. CDR3 amino acids: CASSSTGLYQPQHF. The DNA for the CDR3 is TGTGCCAGCAGTTCGACAGGGCTGTATCAGCCCCAGCATTTT.

The CDR3 protein is CASRKAPRDRAALNEKLFF. The CDR3 nucleotides are TGTGCCAGCAGGAAGGCTCCGAGGGACAGGGCGGCCCTTAATGAAAAACTGTTTTTT. The chain carries TRBV2 and TRBJ1-4, with 9 bases that match TRBD1. The CDR3 covers 19 residues. V lost 6 bases and J lost 4; bases outside the gene matches: 18. CDR1 and CDR2 (germline): SNHLY, FYNNEI.